One and the same sample provided the 6 T cell receptor beta chains below, sequenced in a study of shared clonotypes between healthy human individuals. TCRdb's copy holds only in-frame clones and misses some; the assay was immunoSEQ multiplex PCR. Here the sample spans about 1.5 million clones, 98% being singletons. The source material was naive CD4+ T cells sorted from blood. Subset noted: CD45RA+ positively selected. All receptors come from a man younger than 40 in good health.

In the case of this clone: The identical CDR3 is also encoded by other nucleotide sequences in the sample. The V and J genes are TRBV2 and TRBJ1-5, with 8 bases fitting TRBD1. Germline CDR1 SNHLY, CDR2 FYNNEI. The CDR3 extends over 14 amino acids. Trimming removed 1 base from V and 7 bases from J; junction bases left unmatched: 3. CDR3 DNA sequence: TGTGCCAGCAGTGAAGAGTCAGGGGGCCAGCCCCAGCATTTT. The encoded protein is CASSEESGGQPQHF.

The chain combines TRBV5-4 with TRBJ2-1; TRBD1 agrees at 8 bases. The CDR3 consists of 14 residues. Germline CDR1 and CDR2: SGHNT and YYREEE (reference sequence). With 2 bases clipped from V and 7 bases from J, the junction kept 5 bases outside the gene matches. In DNA, the CDR3 is TGTGCCAGCAGCTTTGACAGGGGCCCTAATGAGCAGTTCTTC. Amino acid sequence: CASSFDRGPNEQFF.

The chain links TRBV5-1 to TRBJ2-3; TRBD1 matches at 8 bases. Germline CDR1 SGHRS, CDR2 YFSETQ. This CDR3 has 15 residues. V dropped 0 bases and J dropped 10; count of bases not matched to a gene: 10. The CDR3 here is CASSLAGQGTASQYF. DNA of the CDR3: TGCGCCAGCAGCTTGGCCGGACAGGGTACCGCGTCGCAGTATTTT.

The chain employs TRBV6-5 and TRBJ2-3, with D perhaps matching TRBD2 (5 bases). Germline CDR1 and CDR2: MNHEY and SVGAGI. V was pared by 4 bases and J by 0 bases, with 14 bases between. CDR3 length: 16 residues. As DNA, the CDR3 is TGTGCCAGCAGTTGGGCGCGGAGGCCTAGCACAGATACGCAGTATTTT. Translating it yields CASSWARRPSTDTQYF.

The chain carries TRBV11-2 and TRBJ2-2; D gene unclear. This CDR3 comprises 17 residues. Trimming removed 0 bases from V and 6 bases from J, with 17 bases in between. In germline, CDR1 is SGHAT, CDR2 FQNNGV. DNA of the CDR3: TGTGCCAGCAGCTTAGATTCCCGTAACAGTAGGGCCGGGGAGCTGTTTTTT. Protein: CASSLDSRNSRAGELFF.

This clone occurred once. The rearrangement uses TRBV10-1 and TRBJ2-2, with D possibly matching TRBD1 (5 bases). With 10 bases removed from V and 0 bases from J, the gap between germline ends came to 15 bases. The V gene's germline CDR1 is WNHNN and CDR2 SYGVQD (reference sequence). This CDR3 has 15 residues. The CDR3: CATGQGVANTGELFF. In DNA, the CDR3 is TGCGCCACTGGTCAGGGCGTCGCGAACACCGGGGAGCTGTTTTTT.